Listed here is a single TCR beta chain. 60 Vbeta and 13 Jbeta primers were used in PCR. Libraries were prepared by immunoSEQ multiplex PCR; TCRdb keeps only in-frame clonotypes and omits some of them. Of under 150,000 clones in the sample, nearly 85% were seen once. This CDR3 region has 12 residues. These data are taken from a study of cytomegalovirus exposure and HLA in healthy donors. The sequenced sample was PBMCs. This clonotype originated in a boy younger than 18 in good health and CMV-seronegative. The V gene is TRBV21-1, the J gene TRBJ1-5. TRBV21-1 is a pseudogene locus. DNA of the CDR3: TGTGCCAGCAGCATCGGCAATCAGCCCCAGCATTTT. This translates into CASSIGNQPQHF.